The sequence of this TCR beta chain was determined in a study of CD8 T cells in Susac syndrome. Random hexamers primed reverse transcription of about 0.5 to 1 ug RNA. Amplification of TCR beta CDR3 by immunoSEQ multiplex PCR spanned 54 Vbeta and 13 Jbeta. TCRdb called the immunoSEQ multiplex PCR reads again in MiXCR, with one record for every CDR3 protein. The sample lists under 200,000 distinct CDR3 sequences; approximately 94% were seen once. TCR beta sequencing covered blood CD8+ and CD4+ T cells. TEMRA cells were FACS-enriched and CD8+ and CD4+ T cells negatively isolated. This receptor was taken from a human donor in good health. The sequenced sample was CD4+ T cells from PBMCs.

The CDR3 DNA follows: TGTGCCAGCAGCCCCCGACAGGGCTTTCGGAATCAGCCCCAGCATTTT. Translation gives CASSPRQGFRNQPQHF. The rearrangement links TRBV28 to TRBJ1-5, with 7 bases matching TRBD1. In germline, CDR1 is MDHEN, CDR2 SYDVKM. Losses at the gene ends were 6 bases for V and 4 bases for J; bases not matched to a gene: 12. The CDR3 is made up of 16 amino acids.